Each of the 10 T cell receptor beta chains below was sequenced from the same sample in a study of cytomegalovirus exposure and HLA in healthy donors. PCR involved 60 Vbeta and 13 Jbeta primers. Produced via immunoSEQ multiplex PCR; TCRdb's table is partial and in-frame only. In the table there are around 200,000 clones, 70% of which are singletons. The sequencing input was PBMCs. The receptors shown here come from a man in his forties or fifties in good health and CMV-seropositive.

This clone was counted a single time. The chain carries TRBV6-5 and TRBJ2-7, with 9 nucleotides matching TRBD1. The CDR3 is 12 amino acids. V gave up 7 bases and J gave up 6 bases; unmatched junction bases: 4. In germline, CDR1 is MNHEY, CDR2 SVGAGI. CDR3 DNA sequence: TGTGCCAGCAACCGACAGGGGGGCGAGCAGTACTTC. It yields the protein CASNRQGGEQYF.

Here the CDR3 reads CASTGHYDNTF. CDR3 bases: TGTGCCAGCACGGGACACTATGACAACACCTTC. The chain employs TRBV28 and TRBJ1-2; D may be TRBD1 (6 bases). Germline assignment: CDR1 MDHEN and CDR2 SYDVKM. The CDR3 contains 11 residues. Trimming cost V 7 bases and J 12 bases, with 15 bases left between them.

The CDR3 DNA sequence: TGTGCCAGCAGCTTAGACGCCCACGGGGGAAACACCATATATTTT. Translated, it gives CASSLDAHGGNTIYF. The V and J genes are TRBV7-7 and TRBJ1-3; unclear D gene. The CDR3 covers 15 residues. V was clipped by 1 base and J by 4 bases, with 11 bases between them. Per germline, CDR1 SSHAT and CDR2 FNYEAQ (reference sequence).

This clone appeared a few times. The chain is built from TRBV5-1 and TRBJ2-2, with TRBD2 as a possible D gene (6 bases). Germline V gene data show CDR1 as SGHRS and CDR2 as YFSETQ. Trimming stripped 0 bases from V and 0 bases from J, with 9 bases between. The CDR3 runs 16 residues. CDR3 loop: CASSLAGGANTGELFF. Here the CDR3 DNA reads TGCGCCAGCAGCTTGGCAGGCGGGGCGAACACCGGGGAGCTGTTTTTT.

The chain has TRBV7-9 and TRBJ2-3, with 10 nucleotides matching TRBD2. Looked up from germline, CDR1 is SEHNR and CDR2 is FQNEAQ (reference sequence). The J segment lost 7 bases and the V segment lost 3 bases, leaving 13 bases of the junction unmatched. The CDR3 has 17 residues. For the CDR3, the DNA is TGTGCCAGCAGCTTGGCCCTCTCTGGAGCGGGGGGGCATACGCAGTATTTT. Translating gives CASSLALSGAGGHTQYF.

The chain uses TRBV7-9 and TRBJ1-4, with TRBD1 identical over 7 bases. From germline, CDR1 is SEHNR and CDR2 FQNEAQ (reference sequence). The CDR3 contains 15 residues. Trimming took 5 bases from V and 8 from J; bases not matched to a gene: 11. CDR3 DNA sequence: TGTGCCAGCAGCCAGGGGGGACGGATGAGAGAAAAACTGTTTTTT. Its translation: CASSQGGRMREKLFF.

The CDR3 nucleotides read TGTGCCAGCAGTTACTCGATCGGGGAACTCCAAGAGACCCAGTACTTC. Translation: CASSYSIGELQETQYF. This chain connects TRBV6-6 to TRBJ2-5; tentative D call: TRBD2 (5 bases). The germline CDR1 and CDR2 sequences are MNHNY and SVGAGI (reference sequence). There are 16 residues in the CDR3. Deletions cut 0 bases from V and 1 base from J, with 12 bases between.

The V call is TRBV6-5, the J call TRBJ2-5, with 8 bases matching TRBD2. V lost 6 bases, J lost 2 bases, and 8 bases stayed unmatched. Looked up from germline, CDR1 is MNHEY and CDR2 is SVGAGI. The CDR3 has 15 residues. The CDR3 nucleotides are TGTGCCAGCAGCCCCGGGGGGGGTGTACAAGAGACCCAGTACTTC. This encodes CASSPGGGVQETQYF.

CDR3 protein: CASSLTSGGTDTQYF. The CDR3, as DNA: TGCGCCAGCAGCTTGACTAGCGGGGGCACAGATACGCAGTATTTT. The V call is TRBV5-1, the J call TRBJ2-3, with 10 bases identical to TRBD2. This CDR3 is built from 15 residues. The V gene's germline CDR1 is SGHRS and CDR2 YFSETQ. V lost 1 base and J lost 1; bases outside the gene matches: 0.

This chain links TRBV6-5 with TRBJ1-5, with TRBD1 identical over 7 bases. CDR3 length equals 14 residues. Germline V CDR1 and CDR2: MNHEY, SVGAGI. Trimming took 6 bases from V and 6 from J; bases not matched to a gene: 8. CDR3 sequence reads: CASRDRQGLQPQHF. CDR3 nucleotide sequence: TGTGCCAGCAGGGACCGACAGGGCCTTCAGCCCCAGCATTTT.